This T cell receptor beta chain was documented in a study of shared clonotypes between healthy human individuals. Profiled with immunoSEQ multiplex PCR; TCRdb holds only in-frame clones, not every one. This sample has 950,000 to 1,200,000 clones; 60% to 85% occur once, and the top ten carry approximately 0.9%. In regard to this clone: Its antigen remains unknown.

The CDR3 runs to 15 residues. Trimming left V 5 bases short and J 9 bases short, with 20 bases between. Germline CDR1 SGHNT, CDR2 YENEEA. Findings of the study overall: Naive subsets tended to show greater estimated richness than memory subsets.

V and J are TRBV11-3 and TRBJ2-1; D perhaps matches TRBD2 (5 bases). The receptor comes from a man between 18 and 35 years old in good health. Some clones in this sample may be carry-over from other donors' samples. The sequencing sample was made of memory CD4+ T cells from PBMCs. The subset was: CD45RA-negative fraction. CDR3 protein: CASSQATVAGGEQFF. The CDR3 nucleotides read TGTGCCAGCAGCCAGGCGACGGTGGCGGGCGGTGAGCAGTTCTTC.